Each of the 8 T cell receptor beta chains below was sequenced from the same sample in a study of blood T cell repertoires in COVID-19 (TCRdb year 2020). Receptor libraries were prepared by the immunoSEQ multiplex PCR assay. The table comes from immuneACCESS by way of TCRdb, which keeps in-frame sequences with V and J called. Part of the clones is missing from these tables; in studies checked, under half for an unresolved V gene and the rest for unknown reasons. Present in this sample are 250,000 to 350,000 clones, 87% of which were seen just once. Roughly 2.2% of the sample lies in the top ten. Material: peripheral blood. The source is a woman between 45 and 60 years old who had recovered from COVID-19.

The chain uses TRBV5-1 and TRBJ2-5; D remains unclear. The CDR3 consists of 13 residues. The germline V gene encodes CDR1 SGHRS and CDR2 YFSETQ. The V and J ends lost 1 base and 7 bases respectively, with 11 bases between them. This CDR3 is CASSLYWSGTQYF. The DNA for the CDR3 is TGCGCCAGCAGCTTGTACTGGTCAGGGACCCAGTACTTC.

The CDR3, as DNA: TGCGCCAGCAGCTTGGATGGGTTCAGGGGCTACGAGCAGTACTTC. This encodes CASSLDGFRGYEQYF. V usage is TRBV5-1 and J usage is TRBJ2-7; TRBD1 might be the D (6 bases). The germline gives CDR1 SGHRS, CDR2 YFSETQ. The CDR3 length is 15 residues. Trimming removed 0 bases from V and 3 bases from J, with 13 bases in between.

The V and J genes are TRBV28 and TRBJ1-5; D gene uncertain. V was cut by 6 bases and J by 1 base, with 13 bases left in between. CDR3 length: 15 amino acids. Germline assignment: CDR1 MDHEN and CDR2 SYDVKM. Here the CDR3 reads CASRWGDRSNQPQHF. DNA of the CDR3: TGTGCCAGCAGATGGGGAGATAGGAGCAATCAGCCCCAGCATTTT.

V gene TRBV5-1 combines with J gene TRBJ1-2; TRBD1 is a possible D gene (5 bases). Deletions cut 5 bases from V and 8 bases from J, with 16 bases between. The CDR3 consists of 13 residues. Per germline, CDR1 SGHRS and CDR2 YFSETQ. The CDR3 here is CASSWGGTSGYTF. CDR3 DNA: TGCGCCAGCAGTTGGGGAGGGACGTCGGGCTACACCTTC.

In its sample, this clone was seen a few times. This chain's CDR3 is CASSLERVSGDTEAFF. Written as DNA, the CDR3 is TGTGCCAGCAGCTTAGAGAGGGTATCGGGAGACACTGAAGCTTTCTTT. The V call is TRBV7-6, the J call TRBJ1-1; no reliable D call. V dropped 1 base and J dropped 3 bases, with 15 bases sitting between them. Germline CDR1 SGHVS, CDR2 FNYEAQ. This CDR3 comprises 16 residues.

V and J are TRBV12-5 and TRBJ1-2; the match to TRBD1 covers 7 bases. Unmatched junction bases numbered 4, after V lost 5 bases and J lost 1 base. Germline CDR1 and CDR2: LGHNT and FRNRAP. The CDR3 has 14 amino acids. The CDR3 spells CASGPGTVNYGYTF. In nucleotides, the CDR3 is TGTGCTAGTGGTCCCGGGACAGTTAACTATGGCTACACCTTC.

CDR3 in amino acids: CASSQEQGAPNEQFF. As DNA, the CDR3 is TGCGCCAGCAGCCAAGAACAGGGTGCCCCCAATGAGCAGTTCTTC. The gene calls are TRBV4-1 and TRBJ2-1; possible D gene TRBD1, 6 bases. The CDR3 sequence is 15 residues long. The V end lost 0 bases, the J end lost 6 bases, and 12 bases lay between the germline ends. Germline V lookup: CDR1 MGHRA, CDR2 YSYEKL.

The J gene is TRBJ2-6, the V gene TRBV7-9, with D maybe TRBD2 (6 bases). Germline lookup yields CDR1 SEHNR and CDR2 FQNEAQ (reference sequence). Trimming pared 4 bases from V and 1 base from J, leaving 14 bases between. CDR3 length: 17 residues. Written as DNA, the CDR3 is TGTGCCAGCAGCTCTTTACCTGGGACTTCTGGGGCCAACGTCCTGACTTTC. Translation: CASSSLPGTSGANVLTF.